The 3 T cell receptor beta chains in this list originate from one sample, sequenced in a study of CD8 T cells in ankylosing spondylitis. TCRdb called the 5' RACE reads again in MiXCR, with one record for every CDR3 protein. The profile shows under 200,000 distinct CDR3 sequences, roughly 10% of them singletons. Specimen: blood, either unsorted or a sorted T cell fraction (not recorded which). The receptors were gathered from a female donor with ankylosing spondylitis or in good health (not recorded which).

At least ten counts were recorded for this clonotype. The J gene is TRBJ2-7, the V gene TRBV4-3; a weak D match, TRBD1 (5 bases). CDR3 length equals 13 residues. The V end lost 3 bases, the J end lost 3 bases, and 9 bases lay between the germline ends. CDR1 and CDR2 (germline): LGHNA, YSLEER. CDR3 loop: CASSQLTGYEQYF. CDR3 in DNA: TGCGCCAGCAGCCAGTTAACAGGCTACGAGCAGTACTTC.

The chain recombines TRBV19 with TRBJ2-7, with TRBD2 identical over 10 bases. This CDR3 is 14 amino acids long. The J segment lost 7 bases and the V segment lost 10 bases, leaving 13 bases of the junction unmatched. Germline CDR1 reads LNHDA; CDR2 reads SQIVND (reference sequence). CDR3 region: CATDGGTSVGEQYF. DNA for the CDR3: TGTGCCACCGACGGTGGGACTAGCGTGGGTGAGCAGTACTTC. Full variable domain (remainder filled in from reference TRBV19 and TRBJ2-7): DGGITQSPKYLFRKEGQNVTLSCEQNLNHDAMYWYRQDPGQGLRLIYYSQIVNDFQKGDIAEGYSVSREKKESFPLTVTSAQKNPTAFYLCATDGGTSVGEQYFGPGTRLTVT.

This clonotype was seen only a few times. The chain combines TRBV6-1 with TRBJ1-5, with D uncertain. Germline-derived CDR1 and CDR2 are MNHNS and SASEGT. Trimming pared 7 bases from V and 3 bases from J, leaving 13 bases between. This CDR3 has 14 amino acids. The CDR3 DNA sequence: TGTGCCAGCAAATACGGCCTCGACAATCAGCCCCAGCATTTT. Its translation is CASKYGLDNQPQHF.